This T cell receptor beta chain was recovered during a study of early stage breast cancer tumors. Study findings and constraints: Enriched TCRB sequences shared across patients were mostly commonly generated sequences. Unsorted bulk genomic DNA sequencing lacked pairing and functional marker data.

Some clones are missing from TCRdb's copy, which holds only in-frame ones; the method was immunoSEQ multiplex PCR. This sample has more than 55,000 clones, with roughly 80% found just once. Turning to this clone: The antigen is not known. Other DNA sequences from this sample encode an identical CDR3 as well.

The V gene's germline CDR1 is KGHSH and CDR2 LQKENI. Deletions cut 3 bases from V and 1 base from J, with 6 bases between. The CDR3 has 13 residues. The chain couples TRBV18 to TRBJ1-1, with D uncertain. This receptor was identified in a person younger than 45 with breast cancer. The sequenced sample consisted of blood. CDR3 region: CASSPSENTEAFF. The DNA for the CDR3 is TGTGCCAGCTCACCCTCAGAGAACACTGAAGCTTTCTTT.